This TCR beta chain emerged from a study of regulatory T cells in long-lasting Graves disease (dated by TCRdb to the early 2020s). Regarding the study in general: To count as having persistent Graves' disease, a patient had to have received antithyroid drug treatment for over 5 years with TSH receptor autoantibodies remaining persistently positive. The study took place in China and was registered as a clinical trial. Antithyroid drugs had been taken for about 10.3 years on average by persistent Graves' disease patients in the clinical cohort. Patients with persistent Graves' disease were compared with patients with newly diagnosed Graves' disease using TCR sequencing and RNA sequencing of peripheral blood. A total of around 35 samples underwent TCR sequencing, from some 13 patients with persistent Graves' disease and about 20 patients with newly diagnosed Graves' disease. The paper's findings and limits, for the study overall: Because the primary lesion, thyroid tissue, could not be accessed, the study looked at peripheral blood alone. Sequencing and analysis were restricted to the TCR beta chain. Patients with persistent disease shared more public clonotypes (over 2,500) than newly diagnosed patients did (approximately 990). The authors acknowledged the small sample size as a limitation that may reduce accuracy. Persistent disease showed preferential use of TRBV28, TRBJ1-2 and TRBJ2-5, whereas newly diagnosed disease favored TRBV20-1 and TRBJ2-1. Persistent Graves' disease patients showed lower TCR Shannon entropy and fewer highly expanded clones than newly diagnosed patients, suggesting clonal expansion.

In the case of this clonotype: Its antigen has not been determined. This may be a read error, as it is one base from a much larger clone.

Preparation of the library involved multiplex PCR. Sequencing took place on an Illumina HiSeq 4000. To build TCR beta libraries, CDR3 regions were amplified by Arm-PCR using iRepertoire HTBI primers. Before sequencing, the PCR products went through gel purification. The authors' pipeline ran thus. Gene usage analysis of CDR3 amino acid clonotypes relied on the approximately 68 TRBV and 15 or so TRBJ segments identified across samples. Filtered high-quality paired reads were merged into contigs using COPE and FqMerger. Contigs were aligned with BLAST to IMGT TRBV, TRBD and TRBJ reference genes, and CDR3 was defined per IMGT. Clonotypes above 0.1% frequency were classified as highly expanded clones. Shannon entropy served as the measure of repertoire diversity, while the Gini coefficient captured V-J evenness. Public clonotypes were defined as clonotypes shared by more than one individual. Starting from the raw public reads, TCRdb applied fastp trimming at Q25, assembled clones with MiXCR and retained in-frame beta chains. Each CDR3 protein gets just one entry, which takes the most common genes and DNA from the rows behind it. The V and J calls were determined by TCRdb, not by the authors. The sample includes around 460,000 distinct CDR3 sequences, with 22% observed a single time. The ten largest clones represent roughly 13% of the sample.

The sample's time point, from its label and the paper: persistent/refractory GD, antithyroid drugs over 5 years with positive TRAb. For both TCR sequencing and RNA sequencing, RNA was extracted from PBMCs using TRIzol. The diagnosis of Graves' disease was made according to American Thyroid Association guidelines. Patients for the study were recruited at an endocrinology department in Xi'an, China. Each patient gave 7 to 9.5 milliliters of peripheral blood, collected in an EDTA anticoagulant tube. PBMCs were isolated by Ficoll Paque Plus density gradient separation without further T cell sorting. An Agilent 2100 Bioanalyzer and agarose gel were used to check RNA quality, while a NanoDrop 2000 measured RNA concentration. CDR1 and CDR2, looked up from the germline V gene, are WSHSY and SAAADI. The CDR3 sequence holds 12 residues, the cysteine and phenylalanine included. Here the CDR3 DNA is all that survives: 36 bases in frame from base 1.

The sequenced sample was peripheral blood mononuclear cells (PBMCs), obtained when the disease was refractory, from a patient treated with antithyroid drugs. In this chain, TRBV10-2 is recombined with TRBJ1-1; a confident D gene designation cannot be given. This receptor was identified in a female donor with Graves disease. Read as DNA, the sequence is TGCGCCAGCGGTGAAATGGGTACTGAAGCTTTCTTT. This translates into CASGEMGTEAFF.